This T cell receptor (beta chain) is drawn from a study of blood T cell repertoires in COVID-19. Study at large: The United States, Italy and Spain provided the acute and convalescent COVID-19 samples.

Trimming took off 7 bases at V and 1 base at J, with 10 bases between the two ends. The CDR3 is 12 residues long. Germline V CDR1 and CDR2: SQVTM, ANQGSEA. The protocol was immunoSEQ multiplex PCR, while the TCRdb copy is restricted to in-frame clones and leaves out a portion. This table holds approximately 25,000 clones, roughly 80% found once. This chain uses TRBV29-1 with TRBJ1-1; D is ambiguous. Sequenced: peripheral blood. This receptor was identified in a woman aged 80 or older with acute or convalescent COVID-19. CDR3 nucleotides: TGCAGCGCCTCCCGCGGGAACACTGAAGCTTTCTTT. Encoded protein: CSASRGNTEAFF. Full variable domain (remainder filled in from reference TRBV29-1 and TRBJ1-1): SAVISQKPSRDICQRGTSLTIQCQVDSQVTMMFWYRQQPGQSLTLIATANQGSEATYESGFVIDKFPISRPNLTFSTLTVSNMSPEDSSIYLCSASRGNTEAFFGQGTRLTVV.